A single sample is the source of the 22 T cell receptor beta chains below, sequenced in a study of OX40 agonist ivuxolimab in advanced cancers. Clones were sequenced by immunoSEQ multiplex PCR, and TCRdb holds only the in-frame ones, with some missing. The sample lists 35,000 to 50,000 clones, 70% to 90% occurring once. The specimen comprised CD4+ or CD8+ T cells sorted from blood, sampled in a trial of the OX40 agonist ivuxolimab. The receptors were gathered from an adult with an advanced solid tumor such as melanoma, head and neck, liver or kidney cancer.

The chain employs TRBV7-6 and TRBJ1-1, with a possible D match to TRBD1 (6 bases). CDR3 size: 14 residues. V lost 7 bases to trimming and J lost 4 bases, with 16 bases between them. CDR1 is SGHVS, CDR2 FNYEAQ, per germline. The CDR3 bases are TGTGCCAGCAACCTGGGGGGCAGCGGCACTGAAGCTTTCTTT. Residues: CASNLGGSGTEAFF.

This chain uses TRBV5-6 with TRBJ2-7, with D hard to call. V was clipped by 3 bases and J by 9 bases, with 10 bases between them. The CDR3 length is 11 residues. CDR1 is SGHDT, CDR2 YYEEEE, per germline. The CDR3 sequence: CASSSGTRQYV. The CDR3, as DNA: TGTGCCAGCAGCTCAGGTACGCGGCAGTACGTC.

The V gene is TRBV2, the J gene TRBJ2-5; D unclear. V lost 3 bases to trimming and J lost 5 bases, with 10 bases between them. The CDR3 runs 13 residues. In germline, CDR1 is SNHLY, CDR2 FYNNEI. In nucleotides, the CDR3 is TGTGCCAGCAGTGATTCGGAGTTGGAGACCCAGTACTTC. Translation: CASSDSELETQYF.

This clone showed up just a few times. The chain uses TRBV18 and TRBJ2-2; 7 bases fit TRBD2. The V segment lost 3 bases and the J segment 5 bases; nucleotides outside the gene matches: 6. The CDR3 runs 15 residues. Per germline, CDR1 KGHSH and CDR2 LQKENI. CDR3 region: CASSPAFGGTGELFF. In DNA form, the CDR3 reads TGTGCCAGCTCACCGGCCTTCGGGGGGACCGGGGAGCTGTTTTTT.

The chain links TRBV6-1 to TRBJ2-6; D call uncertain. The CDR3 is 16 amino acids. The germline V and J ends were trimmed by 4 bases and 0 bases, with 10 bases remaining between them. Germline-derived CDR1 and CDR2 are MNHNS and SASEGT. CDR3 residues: CASSGRSSSGANVLTF. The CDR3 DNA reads TGTGCCAGCAGTGGTAGGTCCAGCTCTGGGGCCAACGTCCTGACTTTC.

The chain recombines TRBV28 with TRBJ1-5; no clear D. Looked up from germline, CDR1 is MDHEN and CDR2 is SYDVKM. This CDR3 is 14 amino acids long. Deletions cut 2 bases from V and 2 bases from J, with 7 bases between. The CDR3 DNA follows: TGTGCCAGCAGTTTAGGCCAGGGCAATCAGCCCCAGCATTTT. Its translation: CASSLGQGNQPQHF.

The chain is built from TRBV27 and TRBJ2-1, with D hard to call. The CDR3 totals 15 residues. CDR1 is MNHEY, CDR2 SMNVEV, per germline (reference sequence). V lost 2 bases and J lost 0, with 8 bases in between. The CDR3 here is CASSLIGSSYNEQFF. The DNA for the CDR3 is TGTGCCAGCAGTTTAATTGGGTCCTCCTACAATGAGCAGTTCTTC.

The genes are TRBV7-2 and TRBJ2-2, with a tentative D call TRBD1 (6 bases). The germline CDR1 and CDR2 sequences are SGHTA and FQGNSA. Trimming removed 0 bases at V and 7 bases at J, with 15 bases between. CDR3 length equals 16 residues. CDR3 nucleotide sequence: TGTGCCAGCAGCTTAGCTGCAGGGGCCCCCTTCGGGGAGCTGTTTTTT. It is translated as CASSLAAGAPFGELFF. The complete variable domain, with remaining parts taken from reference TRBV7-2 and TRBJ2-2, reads GAGVSQSPSNKVTEKGKDVELRCDPISGHTALYWYRQSLGQGLEFLIYFQGNSAPDKSGLPSDRFSAERTGGSVSTLTIQRTQQEDSAVYLCASSLAAGAPFGELFFGEGSRLTVL.

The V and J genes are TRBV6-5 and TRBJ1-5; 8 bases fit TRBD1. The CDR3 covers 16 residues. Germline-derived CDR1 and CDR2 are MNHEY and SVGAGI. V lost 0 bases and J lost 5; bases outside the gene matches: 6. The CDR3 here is CASSYSSQGAHQPQHF. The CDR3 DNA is TGTGCCAGCAGTTACTCGAGTCAGGGGGCGCATCAGCCCCAGCATTTT.

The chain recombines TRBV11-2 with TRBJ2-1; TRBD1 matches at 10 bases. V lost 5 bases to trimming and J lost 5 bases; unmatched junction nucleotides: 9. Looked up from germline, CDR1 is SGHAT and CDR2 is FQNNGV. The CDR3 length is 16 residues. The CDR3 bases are TGTGCCAGCAGCACCAGGACAGGGGGAACGAACAATGAGCAGTTCTTC. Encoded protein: CASSTRTGGTNNEQFF.

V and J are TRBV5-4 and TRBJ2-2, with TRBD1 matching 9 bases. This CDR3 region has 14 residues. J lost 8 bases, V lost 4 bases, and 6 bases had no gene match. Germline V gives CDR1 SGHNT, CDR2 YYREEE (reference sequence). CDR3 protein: CASSVIQGAGELFF. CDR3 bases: TGTGCCAGCAGCGTGATACAGGGGGCGGGGGAGCTGTTTTTT.

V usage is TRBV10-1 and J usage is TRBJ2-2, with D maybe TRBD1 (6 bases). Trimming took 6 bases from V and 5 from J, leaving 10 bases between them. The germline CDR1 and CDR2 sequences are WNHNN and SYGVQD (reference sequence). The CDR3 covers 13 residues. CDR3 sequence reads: CASRGTNTGELFF. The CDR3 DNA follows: TGCGCCAGCAGGGGGACAAATACCGGGGAGCTGTTTTTT.

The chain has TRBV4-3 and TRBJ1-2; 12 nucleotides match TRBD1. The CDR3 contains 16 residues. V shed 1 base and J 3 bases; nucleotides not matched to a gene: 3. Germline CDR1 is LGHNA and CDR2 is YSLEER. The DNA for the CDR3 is TGCGCCAGCAGCCAAGTGGGACAGGGGGCCGACTATGGCTACACCTTC. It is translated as CASSQVGQGADYGYTF.

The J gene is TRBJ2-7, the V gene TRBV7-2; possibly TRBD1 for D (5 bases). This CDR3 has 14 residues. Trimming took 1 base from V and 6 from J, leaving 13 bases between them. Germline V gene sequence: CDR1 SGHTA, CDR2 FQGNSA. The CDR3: CASSLEVTGVEQYF. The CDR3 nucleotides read TGTGCCAGCAGCTTAGAGGTTACAGGAGTCGAGCAGTACTTC.

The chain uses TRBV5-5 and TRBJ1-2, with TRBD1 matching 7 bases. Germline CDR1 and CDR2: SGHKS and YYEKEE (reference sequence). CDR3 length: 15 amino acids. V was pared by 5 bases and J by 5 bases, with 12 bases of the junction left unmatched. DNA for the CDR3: TGTGCCAGCAGTCTGAGGCTGGGGGGACAGTATGGCTACACCTTC. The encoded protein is CASSLRLGGQYGYTF.

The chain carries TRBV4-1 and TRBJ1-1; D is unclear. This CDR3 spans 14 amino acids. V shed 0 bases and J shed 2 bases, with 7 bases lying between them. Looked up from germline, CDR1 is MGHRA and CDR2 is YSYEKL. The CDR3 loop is CASSQDFFNTEAFF. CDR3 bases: TGCGCCAGCAGCCAAGATTTTTTCAACACTGAAGCTTTCTTT.

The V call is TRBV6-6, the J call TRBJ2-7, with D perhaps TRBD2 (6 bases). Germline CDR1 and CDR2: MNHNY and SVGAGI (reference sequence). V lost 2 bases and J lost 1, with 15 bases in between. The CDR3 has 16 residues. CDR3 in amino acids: CASSYGPVGGSYEQYF. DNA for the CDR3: TGTGCCAGCAGTTACGGCCCCGTGGGGGGTTCCTACGAGCAGTACTTC.

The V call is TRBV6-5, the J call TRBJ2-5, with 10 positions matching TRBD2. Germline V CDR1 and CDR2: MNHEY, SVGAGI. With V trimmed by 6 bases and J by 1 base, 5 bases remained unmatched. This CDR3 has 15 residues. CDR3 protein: CASSRTSGSQETQYF. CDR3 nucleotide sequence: TGTGCCAGCAGCCGGACTAGCGGCAGCCAAGAGACCCAGTACTTC.

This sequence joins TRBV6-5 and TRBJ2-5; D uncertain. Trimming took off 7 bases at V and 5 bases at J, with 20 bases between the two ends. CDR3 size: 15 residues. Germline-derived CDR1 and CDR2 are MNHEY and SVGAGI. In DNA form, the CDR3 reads TGTGCCAGCACTCGAGGTATAGGGTTGTTGGAGACCCAGTACTTC. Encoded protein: CASTRGIGLLETQYF.

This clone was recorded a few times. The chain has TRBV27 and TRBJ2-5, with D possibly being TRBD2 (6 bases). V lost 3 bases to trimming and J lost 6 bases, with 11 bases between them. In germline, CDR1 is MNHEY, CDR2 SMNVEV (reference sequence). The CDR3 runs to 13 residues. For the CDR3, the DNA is TGTGCCAGCAGTTTGGGGGGATTACAGACCCAGTACTTC. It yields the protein CASSLGGLQTQYF.

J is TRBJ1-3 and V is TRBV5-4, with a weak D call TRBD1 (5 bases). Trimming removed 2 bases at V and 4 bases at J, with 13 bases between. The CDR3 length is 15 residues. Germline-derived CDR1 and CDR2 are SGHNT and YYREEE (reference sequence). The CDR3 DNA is TGTGCCAGCAGCTTACACGGGGGATCCGGAAACACCATATATTTT. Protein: CASSLHGGSGNTIYF.

CDR3 DNA sequence: TGTGCCAGCAGCTCGACCCTACAGGGACGGGAGACCCAGTACTTC. Amino acids: CASSSTLQGRETQYF. J is TRBJ2-5 and V is TRBV5-8, with a possible D match to TRBD1 (6 bases). Trimming removed 3 bases at V and 5 bases at J, with 17 bases between. Germline values: CDR1 SGHTS, CDR2 YDEGEE. The CDR3 has 15 amino acids.